The 9 T cell receptor beta chains below were found in one sample sequenced in a study of blood T cell repertoires in COVID-19. Data came from immunoSEQ multiplex PCR; TCRdb stores just in-frame clones and leaves some out. The sample carries 200,000 or so clones, more than 75% recorded once. The specimen was peripheral blood. Source of these receptors: a man between 50 and 59 years old with acute or convalescent COVID-19.

The chain couples TRBV10-1 to TRBJ1-2; 11 nucleotides align to TRBD1. Germline loops: CDR1 WNHNN, CDR2 SYGVQD (reference sequence). The V and J ends lost 3 bases and 8 bases, in that order; junction bases with no gene match: 5. CDR3 size: 14 residues. CDR3 DNA sequence: TGCGCCAGCAGTGAAGGACAGGGGGCATCCGGCTACACCTTC. Translation gives CASSEGQGASGYTF.

This chain joins TRBV2 and TRBJ2-7; 8 bases align to TRBD2. CDR3 length equals 14 residues. V trimming: 3 bases; J trimming: 2 bases; junction bases outside the gene matches: 3. Germline CDR1 reads SNHLY; CDR2 reads FYNNEI. The DNA of the CDR3 is TGTGCCAGCAGTGATAAGCGGGGGACCTACGAGCAGTACTTC. Translating it yields CASSDKRGTYEQYF.

CDR3: CASSFGSGMNTEAFF. The DNA for the CDR3 is TGCGCCAGCAGCTTTGGATCGGGTATGAACACTGAAGCTTTCTTT. The J gene is TRBJ1-1, the V gene TRBV5-1; D uncertain. The CDR3 consists of 15 residues. V lost 2 bases, J lost 0 bases, and 11 bases lay in between. Germline V gene sequence: CDR1 SGHRS, CDR2 YFSETQ.

The CDR3 DNA sequence: TGTGCCAGCGCCCCAGGGGGTTCGAACACCGGGGAGCTGTTTTTT. Its translation is CASAPGGSNTGELFF. The chain links TRBV6-5 to TRBJ2-2; TRBD1 matches 7 bases. This CDR3 is 15 amino acids long. Trimming took 8 bases from V and 0 from J; bases not matched to a gene: 6. Per germline, CDR1 MNHEY and CDR2 SVGAGI.

The chain uses TRBV5-8 and TRBJ1-6; D might be TRBD1 (5 bases). Germline V gene data show CDR1 as SGHTS and CDR2 as YDEGEE. The CDR3 has 15 residues. V was shortened by 1 base and J by 9 bases, with 14 bases between the two germline ends. CDR3 loop: CASSLSGNGVSPLHF. CDR3 DNA sequence: TGTGCCAGCAGCTTGTCAGGGAACGGAGTTTCACCCCTCCACTTT.

The chain uses TRBV7-2 and TRBJ1-5; D not resolved. Germline assignment: CDR1 SGHTA and CDR2 FQGNSA. The CDR3 is 14 residues long. V was clipped by 1 base and J by 0 bases, with 4 bases between them. CDR3 coding DNA: TGTGCCAGCAGCTTAGGACTTAGCAATCAGCCCCAGCATTTT. Protein: CASSLGLSNQPQHF.

This clone has a single count. The chain has TRBV2 and TRBJ2-3; TRBD1 aligns across 8 bases. The CDR3 spans 17 residues. Germline lookup yields CDR1 SNHLY and CDR2 FYNNEI. J lost 3 bases, V lost 3 bases, and 11 bases had no gene match. The DNA of the CDR3 is TGTGCCAGCAGTGATCGCTGGACAGGGTTCTCTACAGATACGCAGTATTTT. Translated, it gives CASSDRWTGFSTDTQYF. The full variable domain, rest sourced from reference TRBV2 and TRBJ2-3, is EPEVTQTPSHQVTQMGQEVILRCVPISNHLYFYWYRQILGQKVEFLVSFYNNEISEKSEIFDDQFSVERPDGSNFTLKIRSTKLEDSAMYFCASSDRWTGFSTDTQYFGPGTRLTVL.

Only a few counts were recorded for this clone. The chain joins TRBV5-1 to TRBJ2-3; 7 bases fit TRBD1. The CDR3 extends over 15 amino acids. Germline V gives CDR1 SGHRS, CDR2 YFSETQ. Germline trimming cut 3 bases from V and 5 bases from J; bases unmatched to any gene: 9. CDR3 amino acids: CASSSPTGLRDTQYF. The CDR3 region has the DNA TGCGCCAGCAGCTCCCCGACAGGGCTGAGAGATACGCAGTATTTT.

The J gene is TRBJ2-7, the V gene TRBV5-6, with D perhaps TRBD2 (5 bases). The V end lost 5 bases, the J end lost 2 bases, and 14 bases lay between the germline ends. The CDR3 runs 14 residues. Germline CDR1 SGHDT, CDR2 YYEEEE. The CDR3 loop reads CASRRSGKTYEQYF. DNA for the CDR3: TGTGCCAGCAGGAGGTCCGGGAAAACCTACGAGCAGTACTTC.